The 18 T cell receptor beta chains given below trace back to one sample, sequenced in a study of cytomegalovirus exposure and HLA in healthy donors. Using immunoSEQ multiplex PCR, the repertoire was profiled, and TCRdb retains in-frame clones only, with some absent. The data hold approximately 82,000 clones, with about 95% observed a single time. The sequencing sample was made of PBMCs. These receptors were obtained from a young woman in good health and CMV-seronegative.

This clone was counted only a few times. The J gene is TRBJ2-6, the V gene TRBV28, with D perhaps matching TRBD1 (5 bases). CDR1 is MDHEN and CDR2 is SYDVKM in the germline V gene. The CDR3 consists of 16 residues. V was pared by 3 bases and J by 4 bases, with 13 bases between. CDR3 coding DNA: TGTGCCAGCAGTTTCATAGACAGAGCCGGGGCCAACGTCCTGACTTTC. Amino acids: CASSFIDRAGANVLTF. The entire variable domain, with the rest obtained from reference TRBV28 and TRBJ2-6, is as follows: DVKVTQSSRYLVKRTGEKVFLECVQDMDHENMFWYRQDPGLGLRLIYFSYDVKMKEKGDIPEGYSVSREKKERFSLILESASTNQTSMYLCASSFIDRAGANVLTFGAGSRLTVL.

V is TRBV19 and J is TRBJ2-3; D not certain. This CDR3 has 13 residues. Germline V lookup: CDR1 LNHDA, CDR2 SQIVND (reference sequence). The V and J ends lost 6 bases and 4 bases respectively, with 11 bases between them. This CDR3 reads CASSPGLPDTQYF. In DNA form, the CDR3 reads TGTGCCAGTAGCCCTGGGCTGCCAGATACGCAGTATTTT.

V usage is TRBV6-1 and J usage is TRBJ1-1, with D possibly being TRBD1 (6 bases). The CDR3 length is 12 residues. Between the trimmed V and J ends, which lost 5 bases and 7 bases, there was a span of 11 bases. CDR1 is MNHNS and CDR2 is SASEGT in the germline V gene. The CDR3 is CASSTGMGEAFF. CDR3 DNA sequence: TGTGCCAGCAGTACAGGGATGGGTGAAGCTTTCTTT.

The gene calls are TRBV10-3 and TRBJ1-5, with 8 bases identical to TRBD1. This CDR3 has 14 residues. Trimming cost V 6 bases and J 5 bases; bases outside gene matches: 6. Germline values: CDR1 ENHRY, CDR2 SYGVKD. CDR3 DNA: TGTGCCATCAGCCGGACAGGGCTTGATCAGCCCCAGCATTTT. Translated: CAISRTGLDQPQHF.

This sequence joins TRBV2 and TRBJ1-2; D gene ambiguous. Germline CDR1 is SNHLY and CDR2 is FYNNEI. The CDR3 sequence is 12 residues long. Trimming took off 11 bases at V and 1 base at J, with 11 bases between the two ends. CDR3 DNA sequence: TGTGCCTCGACGCGGGATAACTATGGCTACACCTTC. Translation gives CASTRDNYGYTF.

The chain uses TRBV7-9 and TRBJ1-2, with D hard to call. Germline V gene lookup returns CDR1 SEHNR and CDR2 FQNEAQ (reference sequence). With 3 bases removed from V and 5 bases from J, the gap between germline ends came to 10 bases. This CDR3 is built from 13 residues. Here the CDR3 DNA reads TGTGCCAGCAGCTTTAGGGAGAGGTATGGCTACACCTTC. It codes for CASSFRERYGYTF. The full variable domain, its missing parts supplied by reference TRBV7-9 and TRBJ1-2, is DTGVSQNPRHKITKRGQNVTFRCDPISEHNRLYWYRQTLGQGPEFLTYFQNEAQLEKSRLLSDRFSAERPKGSFSTLEIQRTEQGDSAMYLCASSFRERYGYTFGSGTRLTVV.

The chain couples TRBV5-1 to TRBJ2-5, with TRBD2 matching over 9 bases. Looked up from germline, CDR1 is SGHRS and CDR2 is YFSETQ. The CDR3 has 16 residues. V gave up 6 bases and J gave up 2 bases; unmatched junction bases: 11. CDR3 protein: CASTNSGSALQETQYF. As DNA, the CDR3 is TGCGCCAGCACCAATAGCGGGAGCGCCCTGCAAGAGACCCAGTACTTC.

This clone showed up just once. The chain couples TRBV6-5 to TRBJ2-1; 10 bases agree with TRBD2. Trimming cost V 7 bases and J 4 bases; bases outside gene matches: 7. Looked up from germline, CDR1 is MNHEY and CDR2 is SVGAGI. The CDR3 totals 15 residues. CDR3 amino acids: CASKILAGDYNEQFF. Written as DNA, the CDR3 is TGTGCCAGCAAGATCCTAGCGGGGGATTACAATGAGCAGTTCTTC.

This chain connects TRBV14 to TRBJ2-2; 8 bases are shared with TRBD1. The CDR3 has 14 amino acids. CDR1 is SGHDN and CDR2 is FVKESK in the germline V gene. V was pared by 6 bases and J by 3 bases, with 3 bases of the junction left unmatched. The CDR3, as DNA: TGTGCCAGCAGACTGACAGGGGACACCGGGGAGCTGTTTTTT. Amino acid sequence: CASRLTGDTGELFF.

CDR3: CASSSNSNEKLFF. The CDR3 DNA is TGTGCCAGCAGTTCGAACAGTAATGAAAAACTGTTTTTT. V is TRBV7-2 and J is TRBJ1-4, with unresolved D. The CDR3 is made up of 13 amino acids. V lost 6 bases, J lost 4 bases, and 9 bases lay in between. CDR1 is SGHTA and CDR2 is FQGNSA in the germline V gene.

This chain links TRBV6-5 with TRBJ1-4; D perhaps matches TRBD1 (6 bases). The CDR3 runs 14 residues. The germline gives CDR1 MNHEY, CDR2 SVGAGI. The V end was cut by 6 bases, the J end by 9 bases, with 17 bases between. CDR3 sequence (DNA): TGTGCCAGCAGGGTTACAGGGAGCGGGAAAAAACTGTTTTTT. Protein product: CASRVTGSGKKLFF.

The genes are TRBV30 and TRBJ2-1; 8 bases map to TRBD2. V lost 3 bases to trimming and J lost 8 bases; unmatched junction nucleotides: 15. Germline V CDR1 and CDR2: GTSNPN, SVGIG (reference sequence). The CDR3 runs to 16 residues. CDR3 residues: CAWRVGTSNPVYEQFF. In nucleotides, the CDR3 is TGTGCCTGGAGGGTCGGGACTAGTAACCCGGTTTATGAGCAGTTCTTC.

V and J are TRBV18 and TRBJ1-2; the D gene is possibly TRBD1 (6 bases). The CDR3 runs 16 residues. Germline CDR1 KGHSH, CDR2 LQKENI. V was cut by 0 bases and J by 1 base, with 12 bases left in between. Written as DNA, the CDR3 is TGTGCCAGCTCACCACCCACAGGGACATTTAACTATGGCTACACCTTC. Its protein product is CASSPPTGTFNYGYTF. Full variable domain (remainder filled in from reference TRBV18 and TRBJ1-2): NAGVMQNPRHLVRRRGQEARLRCSPMKGHSHVYWYRQLPEEGLKFMVYLQKENIIDESGMPKERFSAEFPKEGPSILRIQQVVRGDSAAYFCASSPPTGTFNYGYTFGSGTRLTVV.

The chain combines TRBV13 with TRBJ2-5; D is perhaps TRBD2 (5 bases). The CDR3 extends over 17 amino acids. Deletions cut 2 bases from V and 5 bases from J, with 21 bases between. Per germline, CDR1 PRHDT and CDR2 FYEKMQ (reference sequence). The CDR3, as DNA: TGTGCCAGCAGCTTATGGCAGTGGGGAGTGGCCGACGAGACCCAGTACTTC. Residues: CASSLWQWGVADETQYF.

The CDR3 DNA is TGTGCCAGCTCCCAGGAACTTACCTACGAGCAGTACTTC. Protein: CASSQELTYEQYF. The chain combines TRBV6-1 with TRBJ2-7; D ambiguous. Trimming left V 8 bases short and J 2 bases short, with 13 bases between. The CDR3 totals 13 residues. Germline-derived CDR1 and CDR2 are MNHNS and SASEGT.

The V call is TRBV27, the J call TRBJ1-5; D is unresolved. CDR1 and CDR2 from the germline V gene are MNHEY and SMNVEV (reference sequence). Trimming shortened V by 4 bases and J by 1 base, and 5 bases separated the two germline ends. The CDR3 has 13 residues. CDR3 residues: CASSWASNQPQHF. As DNA, the CDR3 is TGTGCCAGCAGTTGGGCGAGCAATCAGCCCCAGCATTTT.

The rearrangement joins TRBV9 to TRBJ2-5, with D perhaps TRBD2 (6 bases). The V gene's germline CDR1 is SGDLS and CDR2 YYNGEE. The CDR3 is 11 amino acids. Here the CDR3 DNA reads TGTGTTGGCCCGGAGGGAGAGACCCAGTACTTC. Its protein is CVGPEGETQYF.

The chain joins TRBV5-4 to TRBJ2-7, with 9 bases that match TRBD2. With V trimmed by 2 bases and J by 9 bases, 9 bases remained unmatched. Germline assignment: CDR1 SGHNT and CDR2 YYREEE (reference sequence). The CDR3 consists of 14 residues. This CDR3 is CASSLRLAEGVQYF. In DNA form, the CDR3 reads TGTGCCAGCAGCTTAAGACTAGCGGAGGGGGTGCAGTACTTC. The variable domain in full, completed from reference TRBV5-4 and TRBJ2-7, reads ETGVTQSPTHLIKTRGQQVTLRCSSQSGHNTVSWYQQALGQGPQFIFQYYREEENGRGNFPPRFSGLQFPNYSSELNVNALELDDSALYLCASSLRLAEGVQYFGPGTRLTVT.